The present T cell receptor (beta chain) was sequenced within a study of identical twins (dated by TCRdb to 2016 to 2017). For context, the study as a whole: TCR alpha and beta repertoires from monozygotic twins, unrelated adults of various ages and cord blood were deep-sequenced to test whether fetal clonotypes persist. Replicate twin experiments were performed at different times using different library preparation protocols to rule out contamination.

Study-level results and caveats: Because the same donors could not be followed over many years, the conclusions relied on cross-sectional statistical analysis. Out-of-frame TCR alpha sharing in monozygotic twins was systematically underestimated by recombination models, whereas sharing between unrelated individuals was in agreement with the recombination models. Excess twin sharing in beta out-of-frame sequences was weaker because fewer shared sequences lowered the signal-to-noise ratio. Invariant T cells such as MAIT and iNKT could partly confound zero-insertion analyses, though diverse VJ usage argued against this for most clonotypes. Fewer insertions were carried by abundant cord blood beta clonotypes; a weaker similar trend was observed in young adult naive repertoires, while no such trend was observed in memory repertoires. Compared with coincidental sharing between unrelated individuals, out-of-frame TCR alpha sequences shared between twins had an excess of sequences with low generation probability.

Every donor was a healthy Caucasian. The twin cohort comprised three pairs of female monozygotic twins, all aged roughly 18 to 30 years. Positive isolation kits from Invitrogen were used to isolate the CD4+ and CD8+ T cell populations. To prepare the library, 5' RACE was applied. Reads for this sample came from an Illumina HiSeq 2000. A universal primer binding site was added through template switching, and the final cDNA carried a unique molecular identifier so that TCR cDNA molecules could be counted accurately. Specific primers in the conserved constant-segment region were used to synthesize first-strand cDNA for the TCR alpha and beta chains. To control for contamination, every cDNA library was double barcoded, receiving both a SMART-Mk sample barcode and Illumina barcodes. TruSeq adapter sequences along with Illumina sample barcodes were introduced in two successive PCR steps. The TCR alpha and beta cDNA libraries were sequenced on the Illumina HiSeq platform using custom primers. The published analysis was carried out like this. MiGEC processed the raw reads to extract unique molecular identifiers, while MiXCR was used to determine the CDR3 positions. For each individual, recombination models were inferred using an EM algorithm with the repgenHMM and IGoR tools. Shared clonotypes were analyzed with the tcR package in R, and sharing was normalized by the product of cloneset sizes. To study raw recombination without the effects of thymic and clonal selection, out-of-frame nonproductive sequences were analyzed. TCRdb handled the public reads itself, with Q25 trimming in fastp and clone calling in MiXCR, and kept productive beta chains. Every entry covers one CDR3 protein and lists the most common genes and DNA from its rows. The V and J calls were not made by the authors but by TCRdb's processing. The sample yields approximately 500,000 distinct CDR3 sequences; roughly 15% were counted once. Roughly 0.4% of the sample is taken by the ten largest.

Reading the germline V gene gives CDR1 MNHEY and CDR2 SVGAGI. The CDR3, cysteine through phenylalanine, is 12 amino acids long. Kept here is only the CDR3 DNA, which spans 36 bases and is read in frame from base 1. A distance of 11 bases separates the germline ends of V and J, which lose 4 bases and 8 bases respectively. Points on this clonotype: There is no known antigen for this receptor. No base quality values were provided; no much bigger clone lies one nucleotide off.

The sample was also linked to a second study, of yellow fever vaccine responses in identical twins. As noted in the second study: According to the authors, in identical twins the way T cells responded to vaccination appeared partly convergent and partly personalized. In the study, vaccine-responding T cell clones were precisely tracked in identical twins.

The sample comprised CD4+ T cells sorted from blood. This clonotype was obtained from a woman aged 18-35 years in good health. The rearrangement combines TRBV6-5 with TRBJ2-5; the D gene is perhaps TRBD1, on 5 matching bases. The nucleotides read TGTGCCAGCAGTTTTCCTCAGGGAACCCAGTACTTC. Translated, this gives CASSFPQGTQYF.